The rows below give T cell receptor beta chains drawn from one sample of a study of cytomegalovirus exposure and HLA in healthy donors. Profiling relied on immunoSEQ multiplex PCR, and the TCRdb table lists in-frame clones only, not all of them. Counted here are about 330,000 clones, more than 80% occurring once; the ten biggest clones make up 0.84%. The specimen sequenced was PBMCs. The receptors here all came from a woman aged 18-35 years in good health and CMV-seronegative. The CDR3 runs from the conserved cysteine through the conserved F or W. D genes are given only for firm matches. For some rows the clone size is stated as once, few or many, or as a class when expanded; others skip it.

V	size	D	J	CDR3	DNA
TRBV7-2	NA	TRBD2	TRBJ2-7	CASSNRFAGGDEQYF	TGTGCCAGCAGCAACCGTTTCGCGGGAGGGGACGAGCAGTACTTC
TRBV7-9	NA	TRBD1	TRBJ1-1	CASSYGTGEMNTEAFF	TGTGCCAGCAGCTATGGGACAGGGGAGATGAACACTGAAGCTTTCTTT
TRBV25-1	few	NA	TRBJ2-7	CASSGQVYEQYF	TGTGCCAGCAGTGGTCAGGTGTACGAGCAGTACTTC
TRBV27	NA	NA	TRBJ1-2	CASSGGRHYGYTF	TGTGCCAGCAGTGGAGGACGGCATTATGGCTACACCTTC
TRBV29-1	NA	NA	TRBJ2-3	CSVEVRTGTDTQYF	TGCAGCGTTGAAGTCCGGACAGGCACAGATACGCAGTATTTT
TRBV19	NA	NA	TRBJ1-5	CASTPAGEWNQPQHF	TGTGCCAGTACCCCTGCCGGGGAGTGGAATCAGCCCCAGCATTTT
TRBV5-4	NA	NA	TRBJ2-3	CASSSTVVDTQYF	TGTGCCAGCAGCTCAACAGTGGTAGATACGCAGTATTTT
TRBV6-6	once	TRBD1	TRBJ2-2	CASSGTVNTGELFF	TGTGCCAGCAGTGGGACAGTCAACACCGGGGAGCTGTTTTTT
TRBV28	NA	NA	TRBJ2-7	CASSYPLQDEQYF	TGTGCCAGCAGCTACCCACTACAGGACGAGCAGTACTTC
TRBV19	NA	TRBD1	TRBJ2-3	CASSRGQGPDTQYF	TGTGCCAGTAGTAGAGGACAGGGCCCAGATACGCAGTATTTT
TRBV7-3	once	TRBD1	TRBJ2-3	CASSLGGQGSTDTQYF	TGTGCCAGCAGCTTAGGTGGACAGGGAAGCACAGATACGCAGTATTTT
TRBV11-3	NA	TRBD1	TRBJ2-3	CASSLGQGVTDTQYF	TGTGCCAGCAGCTTGGGGCAGGGGGTCACAGATACGCAGTATTTT
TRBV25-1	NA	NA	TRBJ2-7	CASSGSRAQGYEQYF	TGTGCCAGCAGTGGTTCAAGGGCCCAGGGCTACGAGCAGTACTTC
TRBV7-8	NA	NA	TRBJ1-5	CASSTGQYSNQPQHF	TGTGCCAGCAGCACCGGACAGTATAGCAATCAGCCCCAGCATTTT
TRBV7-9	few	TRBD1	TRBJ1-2	CASSSTGVDSNYGYTF	TGTGCCAGCAGCTCGACAGGGGTGGACTCTAACTATGGCTACACCTTC